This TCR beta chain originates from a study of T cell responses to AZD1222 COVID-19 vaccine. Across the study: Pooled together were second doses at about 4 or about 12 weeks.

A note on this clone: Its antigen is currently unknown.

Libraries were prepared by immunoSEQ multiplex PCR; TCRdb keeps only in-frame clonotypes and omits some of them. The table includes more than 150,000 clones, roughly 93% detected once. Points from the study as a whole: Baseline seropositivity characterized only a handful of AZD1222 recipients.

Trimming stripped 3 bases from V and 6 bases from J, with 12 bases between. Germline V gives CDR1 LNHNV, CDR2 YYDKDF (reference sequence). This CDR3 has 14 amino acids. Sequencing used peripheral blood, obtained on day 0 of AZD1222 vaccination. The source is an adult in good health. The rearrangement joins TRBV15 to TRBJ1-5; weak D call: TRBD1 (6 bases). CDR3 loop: CATSSTGHGQPQHF. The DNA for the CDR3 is TGTGCCACCAGCAGCACAGGGCACGGTCAGCCCCAGCATTTT.